This T cell receptor beta chain was identified during a study of monozygotic twins with cystic fibrosis. The CDR3 has 15 residues. The ends lost 1 base at V and 3 bases at J; junction bases unmatched: 6. Germline CDR1 is MGHRA and CDR2 is YSYEKL. The data were produced by immunoSEQ multiplex PCR, yet TCRdb's version contains in-frame clones alone and is incomplete. The sample includes under 20,000 clones, approximately 97% seen only once; the top ten take more than 1.5%. Of note for this clone: The antigen remains unidentified.

General observations from the study: The repertoire was suggested to be naive-dominated, clonality median 0.0095. Monozygotic CF twins shared more identical nucleotide clonotypes than unrelated patients.

Sequencing was performed on blood. The sequence came from a woman in her 30s with cystic fibrosis. The chain joins TRBV4-1 to TRBJ2-7, with 7 bases that match TRBD1. The chain's CDR3 is CASSQGLGTDYEQYF. The CDR3 region has the DNA TGCGCCAGCAGCCAAGGCCTCGGGACAGACTACGAGCAGTACTTC.